This TCR beta chain was found in a study of blood T cell repertoires in COVID-19. Study context: Collection of acute and convalescent COVID-19 samples took place in the United States, Italy and Spain. PBMCs, B-cell-depleted T cells, or T cells were the source of the cDNA or gDNA that made up the material.

CDR1 and CDR2 from the germline V gene are SGHNT and YYREEE (reference sequence). CDR3 length: 13 residues. J gave up 3 bases and V 7 bases, and 1 base lay outside the gene matches. Here immunoSEQ multiplex PCR was the method, and the copy in TCRdb shows in-frame clones only, minus some. The sample gives about 130,000 clones, roughly 80% of which show up once; 12% is in the top ten. The gene calls are TRBV5-4 and TRBJ1-1; TRBD1 agrees at 12 bases. The sample consisted of peripheral blood. The source of this sequence is a woman aged 25-40 years who had recovered from COVID-19. CDR3 nucleotides: TGTGCCAGCGGGGACAGGGGGCACACTGAAGCTTTCTTT. Its protein product is CASGDRGHTEAFF.